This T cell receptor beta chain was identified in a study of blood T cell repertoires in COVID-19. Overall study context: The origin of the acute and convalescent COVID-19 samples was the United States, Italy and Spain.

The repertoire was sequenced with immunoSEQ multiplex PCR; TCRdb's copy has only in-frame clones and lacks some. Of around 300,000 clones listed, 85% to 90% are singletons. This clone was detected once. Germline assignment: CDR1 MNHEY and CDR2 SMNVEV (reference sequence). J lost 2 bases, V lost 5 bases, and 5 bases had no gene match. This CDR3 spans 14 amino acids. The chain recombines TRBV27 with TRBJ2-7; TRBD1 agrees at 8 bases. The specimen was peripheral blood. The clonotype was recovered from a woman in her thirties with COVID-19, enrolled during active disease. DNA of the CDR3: TGTGCCAGCAGTCCCCGGGACAGGACCTACGAGCAGTACTTC. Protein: CASSPRDRTYEQYF.